Listed here are 29 T cell receptor beta chains from one sample, sequenced in a study of OX40 agonist ivuxolimab in advanced cancers. Using immunoSEQ multiplex PCR, the repertoire was profiled, and TCRdb retains in-frame clones only, with some absent. The sample records around 58,000 clones, approximately 87% being singletons. Specimen: CD4+ or CD8+ T cells sorted from blood, collected in a trial of the OX40 agonist ivuxolimab. The receptors shown here come from an adult with an advanced solid tumor such as melanoma, head and neck, liver or kidney cancer.

V is TRBV25-1 and J is TRBJ1-6; 7 nucleotides match TRBD1. J gave up 7 bases and V 7 bases, and 4 bases lay outside the gene matches. The CDR3 runs 13 residues. Germline lookup yields CDR1 MGHDK and CDR2 SYGVNS. In nucleotides, the CDR3 is TGTGCCAGCATGGGACAGTTAAATTCACCCCTCCACTTT. It translates to CASMGQLNSPLHF. Complete variable domain (other parts from reference TRBV25-1 and TRBJ1-6): EADIYQTPRYLVIGTGKKITLECSQTMGHDKMYWYQQDPGMELHLIHYSYGVNSTEKGDLSSESTVSRIRTEHFPLTLESARPSHTSQYLCASMGQLNSPLHFGNGTRLTVT.

This clone was counted once. The chain has TRBV6-1 and TRBJ1-2, with D perhaps TRBD1 (6 bases). The CDR3 length is 13 residues. Per the germline V gene, CDR1 is MNHNS and CDR2 is SASEGT. Trimming stripped 7 bases from V and 8 bases from J, with 17 bases between. The CDR3 sequence is CASTTGTRDGYTF. The DNA for the CDR3 is TGTGCCAGCACCACTGGGACACGGGACGGCTACACCTTC.

V usage is TRBV6-5 and J usage is TRBJ1-2; tentatively, D is TRBD1 (5 bases). Germline CDR1 is MNHEY and CDR2 is SVGAGI. This CDR3 contains 13 residues. The V end lost 4 bases, the J end lost 4 bases, and 10 bases lay between the germline ends. This CDR3 is CASSSRQSYGYTF. CDR3 bases: TGTGCCAGCAGTTCCCGACAGAGCTATGGCTACACCTTC.

The rearrangement joins TRBV5-8 to TRBJ1-2; D remains unclear. The CDR3 loop spans 12 amino acids. CDR1 is SGHTS and CDR2 is YDEGEE in the germline V gene. Trimming removed 4 bases at V and 4 bases at J, with 8 bases between. The CDR3 spells CASSKNFYGYTF. The CDR3 DNA reads TGTGCCAGCAGCAAAAACTTCTATGGCTACACCTTC.

The CDR3, as DNA: TGCAGCGCCCTTACAGGGAGCAATCAGCCCCAGCATTTT. Translating gives CSALTGSNQPQHF. The chain joins TRBV29-1 to TRBJ1-5; D might be TRBD1 (6 bases). The ends were cut back, 7 bases at V and 1 base at J, with 11 bases in the middle. This CDR3 region has 13 residues. CDR1 and CDR2 from the germline V gene are SQVTM and ANQGSEA. The variable domain in full, completed from reference TRBV29-1 and TRBJ1-5, reads SAVISQKPSRDICQRGTSLTIQCQVDSQVTMMFWYRQQPGQSLTLIATANQGSEATYESGFVIDKFPISRPNLTFSTLTVSNMSPEDSSIYLCSALTGSNQPQHFGDGTRLSIL.

The chain combines TRBV18 with TRBJ2-3, with 10 bases aligning to TRBD2. With V trimmed by 2 bases and J by 3 bases, 11 bases remained unmatched. Germline CDR1 KGHSH, CDR2 LQKENI. This CDR3 is built from 18 residues. The CDR3 loop reads CASSPGLAGVEGTDTQYF. Here the CDR3 DNA reads TGTGCCAGCTCACCAGGGCTAGCGGGAGTTGAAGGGACAGATACGCAGTATTTT.

This clone was detected a few times. This chain links TRBV7-8 with TRBJ1-6; the match to TRBD1 covers 7 bases. The J segment lost 6 bases and the V segment lost 3 bases, leaving 5 bases of the junction unmatched. This CDR3 region has 15 residues. Germline values: CDR1 SGHVS, CDR2 FQNEAQ. The DNA for the CDR3 is TGTGCCAGCAGCTTTGAGACAGGGACTAATTCACCCCTCCACTTT. Translating it yields CASSFETGTNSPLHF. The variable domain in full, with the rest retrieved from reference TRBV7-8 and TRBJ1-6, is GAGVSQSPRYKVAKRGQDVALRCDPISGHVSLFWYQQALGQGPEFLTYFQNEAQLDKSGLPSDRFFAERPEGSVSTLKIQRTQQEDSAVYLCASSFETGTNSPLHFGNGTRLTVT.

The genes are TRBV14 and TRBJ2-5; no definite D call. The CDR3 covers 12 residues. V was clipped by 1 base and J by 5 bases, with 5 bases between them. Germline V gene data show CDR1 as SGHDN and CDR2 as FVKESK. Here the CDR3 DNA reads TGTGCCAGCAGCCAAGTATGGGAGACCCAGTACTTC. Translation gives CASSQVWETQYF.

V is TRBV5-5 and J is TRBJ2-1; D not certain. Looked up from germline, CDR1 is SGHKS and CDR2 is YYEKEE (reference sequence). The CDR3 is 11 residues long. Deletions cut 6 bases from V and 8 bases from J, with 9 bases between. DNA of the CDR3: TGTGCCAGCAACCTGCAGGATGAGCAGTTCTTC. Translating gives CASNLQDEQFF.

The chain employs TRBV12-5 and TRBJ1-2; TRBD1 is a possible D gene (6 bases). CDR1 and CDR2 (germline): LGHNT, FRNRAP. The length of the CDR3 is 14 residues. The V gene lost 5 bases and the J gene lost 6 bases, with 16 bases spanning the gap. The CDR3 region is CASGTTGSSHGYTF. CDR3 nucleotides: TGTGCTAGTGGTACGACAGGAAGTAGCCATGGCTACACCTTC.

The chain combines TRBV7-2 with TRBJ2-3; 10 positions match TRBD2. The CDR3 is 19 amino acids. Looked up from germline, CDR1 is SGHTA and CDR2 is FQGNSA. After removal of 3 bases from V and 0 bases from J, the junction contained 12 bases not matched to a gene. CDR3 protein: CASSFYLFQAGGSTDTQYF. CDR3 DNA sequence: TGTGCCAGCAGCTTCTACCTCTTCCAAGCGGGAGGGAGCACAGATACGCAGTATTTT.

V usage is TRBV18 and J usage is TRBJ1-5; 7 bases are shared with TRBD1. V was clipped by 5 bases and J by 6 bases; unmatched bases: 10. Germline CDR1 reads KGHSH; CDR2 reads LQKENI. This CDR3 is 15 amino acids long. The CDR3: CASSEQGTGLQPQHF. CDR3 nucleotide sequence: TGTGCCAGCTCAGAACAGGGGACGGGACTTCAGCCCCAGCATTTT.

The V call is TRBV7-2, the J call TRBJ1-4; D is uncertain. Between the trimmed V and J ends, which lost 1 base and 4 bases, there was a span of 4 bases. CDR3 length equals 13 residues. Germline loops: CDR1 SGHTA, CDR2 FQGNSA. The DNA for the CDR3 is TGTGCCAGCAGCTTAGGGGTTAATGAAAAACTGTTTTTT. As protein: CASSLGVNEKLFF.

The chain couples TRBV21-1 to TRBJ2-7; the D call TRBD1 from the table was never checked on the DNA. TRBV21-1 is reported as a pseudogene. CDR3 length: 16 residues. CDR3 in DNA: TGTGCCAGCAAGCATGGCGGGACAGGGGTATCCTACGAGCAGTACTTC. Encoded protein: CASKHGGTGVSYEQYF.

V usage is TRBV6-5 and J usage is TRBJ1-2, with D perhaps TRBD1 (5 bases). Germline CDR1 MNHEY, CDR2 SVGAGI. The CDR3 sequence is 15 residues long. Trimming took off 6 bases at V and 0 bases at J, with 14 bases between the two ends. For the CDR3, the DNA is TGTGCCAGCAGAAGGGGTGGGGCAGCTAACTATGGCTACACCTTC. Translating gives CASRRGGAANYGYTF.

This clone was seen once. The V gene is TRBV9, the J gene TRBJ2-7; TRBD1 matches 7 bases. Germline values: CDR1 SGDLS, CDR2 YYNGEE. The CDR3 loop spans 15 amino acids. Trimming took 0 bases from V and 0 from J; bases not matched to a gene: 3. The CDR3 nucleotides are TGTGCCAGCAGCGTAGACGGGACAGTCTCCTACGAGCAGTACTTC. This gives the protein CASSVDGTVSYEQYF.

This clone was detected a few times. The genes are TRBV6-5 and TRBJ2-7; the match to TRBD2 covers 9 bases. The CDR3 extends over 15 amino acids. Germline V CDR1 and CDR2: MNHEY, SVGAGI. J gave up 3 bases and V 5 bases, and 8 bases lay outside the gene matches. CDR3 sequence: CASSLGASGNYEQYF. The CDR3 coding sequence is TGTGCCAGCAGTCTCGGGGCTAGCGGGAACTACGAGCAGTACTTC.

V and J are TRBV5-1 and TRBJ1-4; no clear D gene. Germline V CDR1 and CDR2: SGHRS, YFSETQ. The CDR3 runs to 15 residues. Trimming pared 4 bases from V and 0 bases from J, leaving 10 bases between. As DNA, the CDR3 is TGCGCCAGCAGCCCTATGACATCAACTAATGAAAAACTGTTTTTT. It is translated as CASSPMTSTNEKLFF.

V is TRBV6-6 and J is TRBJ2-1; no definite D call. Germline values: CDR1 MNHNY, CDR2 SVGAGI (reference sequence). This CDR3 spans 12 amino acids. The V end was cut by 0 bases, the J end by 10 bases, with 7 bases between. The CDR3 here is CASSYSIREQFF. Written as DNA, the CDR3 is TGTGCCAGCAGTTACTCGATACGGGAGCAGTTCTTC.

This chain connects TRBV4-3 to TRBJ1-2; tentative D call: TRBD1 (6 bases). CDR3 length equals 16 residues. Trimming stripped 3 bases from V and 4 bases from J, with 18 bases between. Germline CDR1 and CDR2: LGHNA and YSLEER. CDR3 coding DNA: TGCGCCAGCAGCCAGGGATTCGGCAGGGGAGGCTATGGCTACACCTTC. It codes for CASSQGFGRGGYGYTF.

This clone was observed once. V and J are TRBV9 and TRBJ2-2; D assignment may be TRBD1 or TRBD2 (5 bases each). The CDR3 has 18 residues. V lost 0 bases to trimming and J lost 6 bases, with 21 bases between them. Germline V CDR1 and CDR2: SGDLS, YYNGEE. The CDR3 sequence is CASSVALQGSRGAGELFF. The CDR3 bases are TGTGCCAGCAGCGTAGCACTCCAAGGGTCCCGAGGGGCCGGGGAGCTGTTTTTT.

This chain joins TRBV14 and TRBJ2-5; D uncertain. V lost 1 base and J lost 8, with 14 bases in between. CDR3 length equals 14 residues. Looked up from germline, CDR1 is SGHDN and CDR2 is FVKESK. Here the CDR3 DNA reads TGTGCCAGCAGCCAAGTGTCGGGCACCGGCACCCAGTACTTC. As protein: CASSQVSGTGTQYF.

CDR3 bases: TGTGCCAGCAGTGCCCCGTTGGGTGCAAATCAGCCCCAGCATTTT. Amino acids: CASSAPLGANQPQHF. V is TRBV28 and J is TRBJ1-5; no definite D call. V was pared by 5 bases and J by 4 bases, with 15 bases between. CDR3 length: 15 residues. Germline V CDR1 and CDR2: MDHEN, SYDVKM.

J is TRBJ2-2 and V is TRBV15; 7 bases are a match to TRBD1. This CDR3 has 17 amino acids. V lost 0 bases, J lost 6 bases, and 10 bases stayed unmatched. Germline V gene data show CDR1 as LNHNV and CDR2 as YYDKDF (reference sequence). This CDR3 is CATSRDQWTGGAGELFF. CDR3 sequence (DNA): TGTGCCACCAGCAGAGATCAATGGACAGGTGGGGCCGGGGAGCTGTTTTTT.

V usage is TRBV18 and J usage is TRBJ1-2; D call uncertain. Between the trimmed V and J ends, which lost 2 bases and 8 bases, there was a span of 12 bases. The length of the CDR3 is 13 residues. Germline CDR1 and CDR2: KGHSH and LQKENI. The DNA for the CDR3 is TGTGCCAGCTCACCAGGCCTCTCCCTAGGCTACACCTTC. Its protein is CASSPGLSLGYTF. The whole variable domain, filled in from reference TRBV18 and TRBJ1-2, reads NAGVMQNPRHLVRRRGQEARLRCSPMKGHSHVYWYRQLPEEGLKFMVYLQKENIIDESGMPKERFSAEFPKEGPSILRIQQVVRGDSAAYFCASSPGLSLGYTFGSGTRLTVV.

This chain links TRBV5-1 with TRBJ2-1, with 7 bases fitting TRBD2. CDR1 and CDR2 from the germline V gene are SGHRS and YFSETQ. Germline trimming cut 5 bases from V and 2 bases from J; bases unmatched to any gene: 7. The length of the CDR3 is 15 residues. The CDR3 is CASRTLAAAYNEQFF. The CDR3 DNA follows: TGCGCCAGCAGAACCCTAGCGGCCGCCTACAATGAGCAGTTCTTC.

The rearrangement links TRBV2 to TRBJ2-5; tentative D call: TRBD1 (5 bases). Germline V gene data show CDR1 as SNHLY and CDR2 as FYNNEI. Trimming pared 6 bases from V and 4 bases from J, leaving 6 bases between. This CDR3 has 11 amino acids. The CDR3 DNA is TGTGCCAGCAGGCAGGGAGAGACCCAGTACTTC. Its translation: CASRQGETQYF. The full variable domain, rest sourced from reference TRBV2 and TRBJ2-5, is EPEVTQTPSHQVTQMGQEVILRCVPISNHLYFYWYRQILGQKVEFLVSFYNNEISEKSEIFDDQFSVERPDGSNFTLKIRSTKLEDSAMYFCASRQGETQYFGPGTRLLVL.

The gene calls are TRBV5-1 and TRBJ1-2; D is possibly TRBD1 (6 bases). CDR1 is SGHRS, CDR2 YFSETQ, per germline. The CDR3 runs to 13 residues. The germline V and J ends were trimmed by 2 bases and 8 bases, with 13 bases remaining between them. For the CDR3, the DNA is TGCGCCAGCAGCTTCGGGGGGGCTGGAGGCTACACCTTC. This sequence encodes CASSFGGAGGYTF.

The rearrangement links TRBV7-9 to TRBJ2-7, with TRBD2 matching 8 bases. The CDR3 has 15 amino acids. The germline V gene encodes CDR1 SEHNR and CDR2 FQNEAQ (reference sequence). V shed 5 bases, J shed 2 bases, and the junction held 8 bases outside the gene matches. The CDR3 sequence: CASSPSGGGTYEQYF. The CDR3 nucleotides are TGTGCCAGCAGCCCCAGCGGGGGAGGCACCTACGAGCAGTACTTC.